This T cell receptor (beta chain) was identified during a study of blood T cell repertoires in COVID-19. Study background: PBMCs, B-cell-depleted T cells, or T cells provided the cDNA or gDNA that made up the material.

This clone was counted a few times. Categorization into cohorts depended on clinical history that participants reported. After removal of 7 bases from V and 12 bases from J, the junction contained 10 bases not matched to a gene. This CDR3 has 13 amino acids. CDR1 and CDR2 from the germline V gene are SNHLY and FYNNEI. Clones were read by immunoSEQ multiplex PCR, and TCRdb kept only the in-frame ones, dropping some. The table lists over 300,000 clones, approximately 89% of them singletons, with approximately 8.8% in the top ten. The J gene is TRBJ2-1, the V gene TRBV2; 9 bases align to TRBD1. The TCR comes from a woman aged 40 to 55 who had recovered from COVID-19. The specimen sequenced was PBMCs or T cells enriched from blood (not recorded which). The CDR3 protein is CASTPGTGFGQFF. Written as DNA, the CDR3 is TGTGCCAGCACTCCCGGGACAGGGTTTGGGCAGTTCTTC.